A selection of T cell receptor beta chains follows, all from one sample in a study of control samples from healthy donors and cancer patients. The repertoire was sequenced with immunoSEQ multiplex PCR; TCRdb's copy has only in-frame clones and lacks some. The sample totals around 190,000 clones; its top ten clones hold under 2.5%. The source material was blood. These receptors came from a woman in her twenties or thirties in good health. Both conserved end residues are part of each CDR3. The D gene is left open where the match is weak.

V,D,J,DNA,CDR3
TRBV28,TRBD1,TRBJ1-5,TGTGCCAGCAGTCGGGACAGGGCGGTTCAGCCCCAGCATTTT,CASSRDRAVQPQHF
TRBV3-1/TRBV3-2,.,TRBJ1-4,TGTGCCAGCAGCCAAGAACGGGCCCGCCTCGATAATGAAAAACTGTTTTTT,CASSQERARLDNEKLFF
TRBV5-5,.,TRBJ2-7,TGTGCCAGCAGCCCGGGACCTACCGCCTACGAGCAGTACTTC,CASSPGPTAYEQYF
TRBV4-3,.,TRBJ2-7,TGCGCCAGCAGCCAAGATACAGTTCTCTACGAGCAGTACTTC,CASSQDTVLYEQYF
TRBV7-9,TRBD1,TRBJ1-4,TGTGCCAGCAGCCCCCCCAGGGGGCGCGGAGAAAAACTGTTTTTT,CASSPPRGRGEKLFF
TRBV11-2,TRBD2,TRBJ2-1,TGTGCCAGCAGCTTAGGCCTAGCGGGCCAGTACAATGAGCAGTTCTTC,CASSLGLAGQYNEQFF
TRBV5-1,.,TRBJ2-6,TGCGCCAGCAGCTTTTCGGAACCTGGGGCCAACGTCCTGACTTTC,CASSFSEPGANVLTF
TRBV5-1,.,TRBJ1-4,TGCGCCAGCGCCGACGGGAATGAAAAACTGTTTTTT,CASADGNEKLFF
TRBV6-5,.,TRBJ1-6,TGTGCCAGCGCGGGAATTGAGGATTCACCCCTCCACTTT,CASAGIEDSPLHF
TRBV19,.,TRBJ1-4,TGTGCCAGTAGTATAGTGGCAGGGCCTACGGGCCTGTTTTTT,CASSIVAGPTGLFF
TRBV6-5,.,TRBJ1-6,TGTGCCAGCAGTTACTTGCGGGATTCACCCCTCCACTTT,CASSYLRDSPLHF
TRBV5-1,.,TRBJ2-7,TGCGCCAGCAGCGCAGGGGCTCACGAGCAGTACTTC,CASSAGAHEQYF
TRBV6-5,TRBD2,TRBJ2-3,TGTGCCAGCCGCCCGGGACTAGCCTCAGATACGCAGTATTTT,CASRPGLASDTQYF
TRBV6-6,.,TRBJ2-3,TGTGCCAGCATTCATACGCAGGGCACAGATACGCAGTATTTT,CASIHTQGTDTQYF
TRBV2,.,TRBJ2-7,TGTGCCAGCAAGCGGACTCGTCTCTACGAGCAGTACTTC,CASKRTRLYEQYF
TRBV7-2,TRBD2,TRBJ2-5,TGTGCCAGCAGCAAAGCGGGGAGGGGAGAGACCCAGTACTTC,CASSKAGRGETQYF
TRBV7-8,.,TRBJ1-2,TGTGCCAGCAGCTTAGAACAGTATGGCTACACCTTC,CASSLEQYGYTF
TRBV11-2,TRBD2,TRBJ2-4,TGTGCCAGCAGCCCAAGCGGGGTGTCGGCCAAAAACATTCAGTACTTC,CASSPSGVSAKNIQYF
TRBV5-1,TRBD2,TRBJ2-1,TGCGCCAGCAGCAACGGGGGGTCGATATTGGAGCAGTTCTTC,CASSNGGSILEQFF
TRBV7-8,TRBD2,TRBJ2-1,TGTGCCAGCAGCCGGACTAGTGGCAATGAGCAGTTCTTC,CASSRTSGNEQFF
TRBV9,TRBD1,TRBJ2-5,TGTGCCAGCAGCACACAGGGACAGGAGACCCAGTACTTC,CASSTQGQETQYF
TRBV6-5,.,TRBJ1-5,TGTGCCAGCAGTTGGTCCTCTACGAAGAATCAGCCCCAGCATTTT,CASSWSSTKNQPQHF
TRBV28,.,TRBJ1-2,TGTGCCAGCAGTCCAGGACACCTGAGGAAGGGCTACACCTTC,CASSPGHLRKGYTF
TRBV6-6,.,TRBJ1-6,TGTGCCAGCAATATAGGGACCTATAATTCACCCCTCCACTTT,CASNIGTYNSPLHF
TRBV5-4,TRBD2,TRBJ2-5,TGTGCCAGCAGCTTGGTAGCGGGGGGCATATCGGAGACCCAGTACTTC,CASSLVAGGISETQYF
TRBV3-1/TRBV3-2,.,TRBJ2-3,TGTGCCAGCAGCCAAATCCCCTCAGGGACAGATACGCAGTATTTT,CASSQIPSGTDTQYF
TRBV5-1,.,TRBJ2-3,TGCGCCAGCAGCTTGATGTCAGATACGCAGTATTTT,CASSLMSDTQYF
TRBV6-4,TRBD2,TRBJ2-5,TGTGCCAGCAGGACGGTGGGACTAGCGGGGTCAGAGACCCAGTACTTC,CASRTVGLAGSETQYF
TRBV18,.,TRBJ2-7,TGTGCCAGCTCACCACCCCGGGGCACCACTGCCTACGAGCAGTACTTC,CASSPPRGTTAYEQYF
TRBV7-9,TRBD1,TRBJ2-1,TGTGCCAGCAGCTTATTGGGACAGGCCACCTACAATGAGCAGTTCTTC,CASSLLGQATYNEQFF
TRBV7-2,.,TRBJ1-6,TGTGCCAGCAGCACAATACTGGGAACGGGAGAACCCCTCCACTTT,CASSTILGTGEPLHF
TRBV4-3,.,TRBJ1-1,TGCGCCAGCAGCCATGGGATGAACACTGAAGCTTTCTTT,CASSHGMNTEAFF
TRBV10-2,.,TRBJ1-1,TGCGCCAGCAGTGAAGGGCTGTGGACTGAAGCTTTCTTT,CASSEGLWTEAFF
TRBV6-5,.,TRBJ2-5,TGTGCCAGCAGGTGGGCGGACCAAGAGACCCAGTACTTC,CASRWADQETQYF
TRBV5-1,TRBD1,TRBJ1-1,TGCGCCAGCAGCTGGGACAGCACTGAAGCTTTCTTT,CASSWDSTEAFF
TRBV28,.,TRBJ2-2,TGTGCCAGCAGTTTACTCCAGGGGGAGCTGTTTTTT,CASSLLQGELFF
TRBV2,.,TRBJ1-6,TGTGCCAGCACCGCAGGGCCTTTAACAGGGTATAATTCACCCCTCCACTTT,CASTAGPLTGYNSPLHF
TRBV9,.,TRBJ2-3,TGTGCCAGCAGCGTAGGTGGAGTGGATACGCAGTATTTT,CASSVGGVDTQYF